This T cell receptor (beta chain) was sequenced for a study of chemoradiotherapy in HPV16-positive cancers (dated by TCRdb to 2021 to 2024). In the study overall: Candidate HPV-specific T-cell clones and common TCR motifs were defined through functional T-cell assays on cells from a couple of HPV16-positive patients. The study asked whether T-cell immunity against the HPV oncoproteins E6 and E7 changes during chemoradiotherapy and whether it affects survival. The candidate HPV-specific TCRs and motifs were subsequently tracked in TCR repertoires obtained from roughly 78 patients with HPV-related cancers.

Libraries came from the immunoSEQ multiplex PCR assay. The table comes from immuneACCESS by way of TCRdb, which keeps in-frame sequences with V and J called. Part of the clones is missing from these tables; in studies checked, under half for an unresolved V gene and the rest for unknown reasons. Counted in this sample were around 20,000 clones; over 85% of them appeared once. The ten largest account for less than 6% of the sample. Including the terminal cysteine and phenylalanine, the CDR3 comprises 16 residues. Only the CDR3 portion is preserved as DNA: 48 bases, with reading frame beginning at the first base. The junction shows trimming of 2 bases on V and 4 bases on J, plus 17 bases between the germline ends. The germline V gene (reference sequence) supplies CDR1 SEHNR and CDR2 FQNEAQ. Repertoires were sampled multiple times during chemoradiotherapy, which allowed clonal expansion in the tumor microenvironment to be followed.

The full study reports these points: In HPV16-positive patients, expansion of HPV-responsive T cells during chemoradiotherapy was associated with improved recurrence-free survival. The survival association was reported for HPV16-positive patients, and the functional definition of HPV-specific T cells was derived from only a couple of HPV16-positive patients. Expansion of candidate HPV-specific clones and E7-related TCR motifs was observed in the tumor microenvironment during treatment, whereas no such expansion was observed for non-HPV-specific T cells.

Note on this clone: Its recognized antigen is unknown. No base quality information exists; no much larger clone differs at one position.

The TCR originated in a human donor with HPV-associated anogenital cancer. The chain was built from TRBV7-9 and TRBJ1-2; matching of 6 bases hints at TRBD1 as the D gene. The sequences come from blood, collected from a patient who underwent chemoradiotherapy. The CDR3: CASSLSSGETLYGYTF. The DNA sequence is TGTGCCAGCAGCTTATCGTCAGGGGAGACCCTCTATGGCTACACCTTC.